Listed below are T cell receptor beta chains from one sample, sequenced in a study of T cells after yellow fever vaccination. TCRdb recomputed calls from the 5' RACE reads with MiXCR, one row per CDR3 protein. This repertoire shows 350,000 or so distinct CDR3 sequences, roughly 8.6% found once; its top ten account for roughly 15%. Sample: PBMCs, taken about 49 days after the first yellow fever vaccination. The receptors here all came from a man aged 18 to 30 who received the YFV17D yellow fever vaccine. CDR3s include the opening cysteine and the closing phenylalanine or tryptophan. A D gene is named only where the DNA matches it firmly.

J: TRBJ2-1
V: TRBV18
D: -
CDR3: CASSPRGLSSYNEQFF

J: TRBJ2-5
V: TRBV4-3
D: -
CDR3: CASSRTGSQETQYF

J: TRBJ2-5
V: TRBV5-1
D: TRBD1
CDR3: CASSPGDRGVEETQYF

J: TRBJ1-2
V: TRBV7-9
D: -
CDR3: CASGKGPIPYF

J: TRBJ2-2
V: TRBV7-9
D: -
CDR3: CASSSGDGTTGELFF

J: TRBJ2-7
V: TRBV27
D: TRBD1
CDR3: CASSFAGTTGDEQYF

J: TRBJ2-2
V: TRBV20-1
D: -
CDR3: CSAFGGGPVGELFF

J: TRBJ1-1
V: TRBV16
D: TRBD1
CDR3: CASSRSGQGLNTEAFF

J: TRBJ2-3
V: TRBV24-1
D: TRBD1
CDR3: CATSDSSPQGRTDTQYF

J: TRBJ1-1
V: TRBV7-9
D: -
CDR3: CASSEGPNTEAFF

J: TRBJ2-5
V: TRBV5-1
D: -
CDR3: CASSLAALEETQYF

J: TRBJ1-5
V: TRBV7-8
D: TRBD1
CDR3: CASSLGGQASHQPQHF